The entry below gives a single T cell receptor beta chain sequence along with its context. The target antigen is unknown. The data originate from a study of a mutant IDH1 vaccine in newly diagnosed glioma. The V end was cut by 2 bases, the J end by 8 bases, with 12 bases between. This CDR3 comprises 13 residues. Per the germline V gene, CDR1 is MGHRA and CDR2 is YSYEKL. The method was immunoSEQ multiplex PCR; TCRdb's version includes in-frame clones alone and lacks a portion of them. Of approximately 45,000 clones listed, approximately 90% were seen once; the top ten hold around 6%. The time point here: week 35, safety follow-up. Mutant IDH1 20-mer peptide, at 300 ug, made up each vaccine dose, with topical imiquimod.

The rearrangement uses TRBV4-1 and TRBJ1-2; D might be TRBD1 (5 bases). The sample in question was PBMCs, obtained from a glioma patient whose treatment included an IDH1 peptide vaccine. The receptor's source is a woman in her thirties or forties with glioma. The CDR3 is CASSQLGVEGYTF. The CDR3 nucleotides read TGCGCCAGCAGCCAATTGGGGGTAGAGGGCTACACCTTC.